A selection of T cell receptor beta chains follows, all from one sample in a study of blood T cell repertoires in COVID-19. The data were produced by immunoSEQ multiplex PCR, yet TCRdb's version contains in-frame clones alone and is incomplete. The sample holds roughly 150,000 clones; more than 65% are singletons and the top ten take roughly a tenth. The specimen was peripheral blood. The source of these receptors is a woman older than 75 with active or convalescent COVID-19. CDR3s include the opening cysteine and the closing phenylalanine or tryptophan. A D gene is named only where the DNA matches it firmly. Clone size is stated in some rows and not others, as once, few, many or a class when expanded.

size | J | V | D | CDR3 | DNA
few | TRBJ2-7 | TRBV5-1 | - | CASSQVSPYYEQYF | TGCGCCAGCAGCCAAGTTAGCCCCTACTACGAGCAGTACTTC
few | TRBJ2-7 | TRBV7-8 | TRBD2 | CASSSRLAGVYEQYF | TGTGCCAGCAGCTCCAGACTAGCGGGAGTCTACGAGCAGTACTTC
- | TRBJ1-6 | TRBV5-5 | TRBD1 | CASSPGTGGDSPLHF | TGTGCCAGCAGCCCTGGGACAGGGGGGGATTCACCCCTCCACTTT
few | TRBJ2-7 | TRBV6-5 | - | CASMRTNSYEQYF | TGTGCCAGCATGCGGACAAACTCCTACGAGCAGTACTTC
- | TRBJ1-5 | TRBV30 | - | CAWSAGMKPQHF | TGTGCCTGGAGTGCAGGGATGAAGCCCCAGCATTTT
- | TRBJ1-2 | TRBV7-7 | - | CASSPAGGRGGYTF | TGTGCTAGCAGTCCCGCCGGGGGGCGAGGAGGCTACACCTTC
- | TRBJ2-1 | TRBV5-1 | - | CASRSISSYNEQFF | TGCGCCAGCAGATCGATCAGCTCCTACAATGAGCAGTTCTTC
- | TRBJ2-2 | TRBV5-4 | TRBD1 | CASSAEPGQSTGELFF | TGTGCCAGCAGCGCCGAACCGGGACAGAGCACCGGGGAGCTGTTTTTT
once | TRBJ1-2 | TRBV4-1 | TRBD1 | CASSQGTGGGNYGYTF | TGCGCCAGCAGCCAAGGGACAGGGGGAGGAAACTATGGCTACACCTTC
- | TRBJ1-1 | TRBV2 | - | CASSVDSHNTEAFF | TGTGCCAGCAGTGTCGACAGCCACAACACTGAAGCTTTCTTT
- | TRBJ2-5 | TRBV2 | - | CASCRDMGQETQYF | TGTGCCAGCTGCCGGGACATGGGGCAAGAGACCCAGTACTTC
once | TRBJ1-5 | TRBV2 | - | CASKGIAGDQPQHF | TGTGCCTCCAAAGGGATTGCAGGGGATCAGCCCCAGCATTTT
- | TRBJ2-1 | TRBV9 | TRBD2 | CASSARLTSGHSNEQFF | TGTGCCAGCAGCGCCCGTTTGACTAGCGGGCACTCCAATGAGCAGTTCTTC
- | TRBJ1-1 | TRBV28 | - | CASSPPRNTEAFF | TGTGCCAGCAGTCCCCCCCGGAACACTGAAGCTTTCTTT
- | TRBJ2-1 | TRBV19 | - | CASSARGHEQFF | TGTGCCAGTAGTGCCCGAGGTCATGAGCAGTTCTTC
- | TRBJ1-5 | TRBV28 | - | CASSPHRGNQPQHF | TGTGCCAGCAGTCCCCATAGGGGGAATCAGCCCCAGCATTTT
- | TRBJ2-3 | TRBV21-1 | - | CASSSPARLAGVGDTQYF | TGTGCCAGCAGCTCTCCGGCAAGACTAGCGGGAGTAGGAGATACGCAGTATTTT
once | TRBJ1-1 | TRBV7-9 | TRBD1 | CASRSTGGSTEAFF | TGTGCCAGCAGATCCACAGGGGGTAGCACTGAAGCTTTCTTT
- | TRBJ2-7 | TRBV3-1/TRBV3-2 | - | CASSQPGQVLIYEQYF | TGTGCCAGCAGCCAACCTGGACAAGTCCTGATCTACGAGCAGTACTTC
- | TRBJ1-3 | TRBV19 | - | CASSLRAGDNSGNTIYF | TGTGCCAGTAGTCTGAGGGCAGGAGATAACTCTGGAAACACCATATATTTT
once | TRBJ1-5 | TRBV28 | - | CASSLLSLTSNQPQHF | TGTGCCAGCAGTTTACTTAGCCTTACTAGCAATCAGCCCCAGCATTTT
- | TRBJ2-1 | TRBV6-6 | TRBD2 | CASRSKAGEPPHEQFF | TGTGCCAGCAGAAGCAAGGCGGGAGAACCGCCGCATGAGCAGTTCTTC
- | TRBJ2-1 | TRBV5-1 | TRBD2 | CASSSGLAGDEQFF | TGCGCCAGCAGCTCGGGACTAGCGGGGGATGAGCAGTTCTTC
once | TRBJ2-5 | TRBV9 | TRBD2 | CASSEVAGGQETQYF | TGTGCCAGCAGCGAAGTAGCGGGAGGGCAAGAGACCCAGTACTTC
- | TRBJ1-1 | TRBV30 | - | CAWSVLGNTEAFF | TGTGCCTGGAGTGTACTCGGGAACACTGAAGCTTTCTTT
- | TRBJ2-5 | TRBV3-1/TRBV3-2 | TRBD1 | CASSQDSGGSRSETQYF | TGTGCCAGCAGCCAAGATTCAGGGGGTTCCCGGTCGGAGACCCAGTACTTC